This is a list of T cell receptor beta chains from one sample in a study of T cell repertoires in cytomegalovirus infection. Each CDR3 protein is one row after TCRdb ran MiXCR on the reads. The sample carries a few hundred thousand distinct CDR3 sequences, about 13% recorded once. The sequenced sample was PBMCs. The receptor source for this set is a human donor in good health (CMV status not recorded). Some clones in this sample may be carry-over from other donors' samples. Each CDR3 is given with its conserved first and last residue. Each record gives: V gene, J gene, D gene, clone size, CDR3 protein, CDR3 DNA. A D gene is named only where the DNA matches it firmly. The listing skips clone size in some rows; elsewhere it reads once, few, many or a size class.

>TRBV27|TRBJ2-1|NA|few
CASSFFGGKNEQFF
TGTGCCAGCAGTTTCTTTGGGGGCAAGAATGAGCAGTTCTTC
>TRBV7-6|TRBJ2-1|NA|NA
CASSLAPGPNWQFF
TGTGCCAGCAGCTTAGCCCCGGGACCAAATTGGCAGTTCTTC
>TRBV29-1|TRBJ2-3|NA|many
CSVEGLGRGSTDTQYF
TGCAGCGTTGAAGGTTTAGGCAGGGGAAGCACAGATACGCAGTATTTT
>TRBV27|TRBJ1-5|NA|many
CASSAYSNQPQHF
TGTGCCAGCAGTGCTTATAGCAATCAGCCCCAGCATTTT
>TRBV20-1|TRBJ2-5|TRBD2|NA
CSAHPYASGGQETQYF
TGCAGTGCCCACCCGTACGCTAGCGGGGGACAAGAGACCCAGTACTTC
>TRBV28|TRBJ1-1|NA|few
CATSLNTEAFF
TGTGCCACCAGTTTGAACACTGAAGCTTTCTTT
>TRBV10-3|TRBJ2-7|TRBD2|NA
CAGRASGSSYEQYF
TGTGCCGGACGGGCTAGCGGGAGCTCCTACGAGCAGTACTTC
>TRBV6-2/TRBV6-3|TRBJ2-7|NA|many
CASSYSTAPPGEQYF
TGTGCCAGCAGTTACTCAACAGCTCCCCCGGGGGAGCAGTACTTC
>TRBV29-1|TRBJ2-5|NA|few
CSVESGPGTQYF
TGCAGCGTTGAGTCGGGGCCGGGGACCCAGTACTTC
>TRBV29-1|TRBJ2-7|NA|NA
CSVGNSYEQYF
TGCAGCGTGGGGAACTCATACGAGCAGTACTTC
>TRBV25-1|TRBJ1-5|NA|NA
CASSGPLNQPQHF
TGTGCCAGCAGTGGCCCACTGAATCAGCCCCAGCATTTT
>TRBV7-8|TRBJ1-1|NA|few
CASSLGPARTEAFF
TGTGCCAGCAGCTTGGGCCCCGCCAGGACTGAAGCTTTCTTT
>TRBV7-8|TRBJ2-2|NA|many
CASSPAGGSTGELFF
TGTGCCAGCAGCCCTGCCGGGGGCAGCACCGGGGAGCTGTTTTTT
>TRBV29-1|TRBJ1-1|NA|few
CSVEDTRDRLYTEAFF
TGCAGCGTTGAAGATACCCGAGACAGACTGTACACTGAAGCTTTCTTT
>TRBV7-9|TRBJ2-1|NA|NA
CASSPRTGNPGLGYDEQFF
TGTGCCAGCAGCCCAAGGACAGGAAATCCGGGACTAGGGTACGATGAGCAGTTCTTC
>TRBV7-3|TRBJ1-1|NA|many
CASSLTPAAQGEAFF
TGTGCCAGCAGCTTAACCCCGGCGGCCCAGGGTGAAGCTTTCTTT
>TRBV20-1|TRBJ1-5|NA|NA
CSASGQTYQPQHF
TGCAGTGCTAGCGGACAGACCTATCAGCCCCAGCATTTT
>TRBV5-1|TRBJ2-1|TRBD2|NA
CASSPGTSGGRGQFF
TGCGCCAGCAGCCCCGGGACTAGCGGGGGGAGAGGGCAGTTCTTC
>TRBV12-3/TRBV12-4|TRBJ1-5|NA|many
CATTGQLRQPQHF
TGTGCCACCACTGGACAGCTTCGGCAGCCCCAGCATTTT
>TRBV20-1|TRBJ2-1|NA|NA
CSASYPQQLYNEQFF
TGCAGTGCTAGTTATCCCCAGCAGTTGTACAATGAGCAGTTCTTC